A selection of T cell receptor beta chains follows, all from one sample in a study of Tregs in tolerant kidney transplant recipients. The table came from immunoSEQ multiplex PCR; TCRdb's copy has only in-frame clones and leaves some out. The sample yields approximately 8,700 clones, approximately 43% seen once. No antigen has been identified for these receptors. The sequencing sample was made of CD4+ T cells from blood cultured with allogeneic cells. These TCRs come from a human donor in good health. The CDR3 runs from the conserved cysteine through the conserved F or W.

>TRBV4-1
CASSPRNGGSTISTDTQYF
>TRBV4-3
CASSQEILFSYEQYF
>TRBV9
CASSVGGSTVSGNTIYF
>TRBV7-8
CASSLMGRSEKLFF
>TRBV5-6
CASSLVGRNSPLHF
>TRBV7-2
CASSLGGQGLAGETQYF
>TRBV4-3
CASSQDPGRDQPQHF
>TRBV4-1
CASSQTSGGDGELFF
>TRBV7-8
CASSLTTGEGVYEQYF
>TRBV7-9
CASSLESMREQYF
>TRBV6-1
CASSTGVTQYF
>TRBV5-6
CASSLDFGGSGYTF
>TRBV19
CASSIGPGHYEQYF
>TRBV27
CASKSGTGMTGRYGYTF
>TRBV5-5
CASSSDGHTQYF
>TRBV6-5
CASSSSGGRGQPQHF
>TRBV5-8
CASSLLGAGGPDTQYF
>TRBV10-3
CAISPQGNGYTF
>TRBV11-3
CASSFLRQRFETQYF
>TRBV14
CASSAGTDTQYF
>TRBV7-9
CASSLPGEKLFF
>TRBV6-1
CASRRTVASTDTQYF
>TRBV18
CASSHGQGEAFF
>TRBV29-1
CSVKVDTQYF
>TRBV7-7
CASSLAGTHPPPSNEQFF
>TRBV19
CASGRAPGDTQYF
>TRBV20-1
CSARRNNEQFF
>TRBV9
CASSPRTGFHGELFF
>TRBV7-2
CASSQDRNPFAF
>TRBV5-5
CASRSGNSRETQYF
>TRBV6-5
CASSLAGGPTDTQYF
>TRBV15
CATSRQNRGRERIWRLFREKLFF
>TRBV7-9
CASSPGRGKSYEQYF
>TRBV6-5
CASSRDRSSYEQYF
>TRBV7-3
CASSLAYSSYNEQFF
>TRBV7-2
CASSLGPRQGPGKLFF
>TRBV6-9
CASSYSPSTGELFF
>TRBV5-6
CASSLEIGNTEAFF
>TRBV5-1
CASSSPLAGVPYF
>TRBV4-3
CASSQVGRNTEAFF
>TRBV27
CASRRVWEESPLHF
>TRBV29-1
CSVDLRTRGGEQFF
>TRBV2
CASGGSENSNQPQHF
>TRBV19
CASSPRGAQETQYF
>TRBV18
CASSPLGPGYGENEQYF
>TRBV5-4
CASSLSGRGSYEQYF
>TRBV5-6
CASSFPQGSGANVLTF
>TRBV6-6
CASRPNRDSYQPQHF
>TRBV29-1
CSVKVDGGKNTEAFF
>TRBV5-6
CASSFSTSADTQYF
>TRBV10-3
CAISAEGHLQETQYF
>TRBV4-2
CASSPGSGVDGELFF
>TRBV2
CASTKIRGEQYF
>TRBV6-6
CASLPSGRINEQFF
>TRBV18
CASSLSSGANVLTF
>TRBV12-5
CASGLFAGPNQPQHF